The clone carrying this T cell receptor beta chain was counted between two and nine times. Its antigen is not known. This sample stems from a study of beta chain features in type 1 diabetes. The overall study: In all, approximately 110 million sorted cells from all samples were analyzed.

Trimming removed 11 bases at V and 5 bases at J, with 22 bases between. This CDR3 is built from 15 residues. Germline values: CDR1 LGHNT, CDR2 FRNRAP. Purities over 98% were achieved in all sorted populations. Sequenced material consisted of expressed TCRB transcripts (all of the isolated RNA was reverse transcribed). The assay was immunoSEQ multiplex PCR, and TCRdb's table has in-frame clones only and misses some. The sample lists roughly 240,000 clones, about 70% occurring once. Broader study findings: Reduced insertions and increased deletions marked VDJ junctions in type 1 diabetes patients.

This chain links TRBV12-5 with TRBJ2-1; possibly TRBD2 for D (6 bases). The sample taken for sequencing was naive CD4+ T cells from blood. The TCR comes from a man aged 25 to 40 in good health. DNA of the CDR3: TGTGCTTCAACGAATGGCGGGAAGGGTGACAATGAGCAGTTCTTC. Translating it yields CASTNGGKGDNEQFF.